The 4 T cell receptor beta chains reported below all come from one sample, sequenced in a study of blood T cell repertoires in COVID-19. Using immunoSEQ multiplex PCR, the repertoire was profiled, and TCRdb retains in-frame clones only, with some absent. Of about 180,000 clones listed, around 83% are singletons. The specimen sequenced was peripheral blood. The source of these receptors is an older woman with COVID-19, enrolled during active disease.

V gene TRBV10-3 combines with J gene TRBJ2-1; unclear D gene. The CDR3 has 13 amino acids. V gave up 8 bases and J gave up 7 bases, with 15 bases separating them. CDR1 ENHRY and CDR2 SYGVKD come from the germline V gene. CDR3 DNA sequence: TGTGCCATCCGTCTGGAGAAAGTGAATGAGCAGTTCTTC. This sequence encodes CAIRLEKVNEQFF.

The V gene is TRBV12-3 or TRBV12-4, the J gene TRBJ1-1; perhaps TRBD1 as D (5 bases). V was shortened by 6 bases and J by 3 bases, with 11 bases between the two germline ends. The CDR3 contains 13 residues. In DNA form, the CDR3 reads TGTGCCAGCAGCCGCAGGGCTGACACTGAAGCTTTCTTT. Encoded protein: CASSRRADTEAFF.

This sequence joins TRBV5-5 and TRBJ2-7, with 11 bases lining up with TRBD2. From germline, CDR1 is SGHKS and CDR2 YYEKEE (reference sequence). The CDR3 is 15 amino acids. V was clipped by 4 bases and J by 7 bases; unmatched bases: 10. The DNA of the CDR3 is TGTGCCAGCAGCACGATAGCGGGAGGGCTTATAGAGCAGTACTTC. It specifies CASSTIAGGLIEQYF.

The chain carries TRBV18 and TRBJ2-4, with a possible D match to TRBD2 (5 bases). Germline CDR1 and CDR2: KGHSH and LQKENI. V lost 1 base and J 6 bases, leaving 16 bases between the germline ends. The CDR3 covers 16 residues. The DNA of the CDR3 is TGTGCCAGCTCACCACAAAACCCTCCTGCGGGAAACATTCAGTACTTC. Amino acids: CASSPQNPPAGNIQYF.